This is a list of T cell receptor beta chains from one sample in a study of OX40 agonist ivuxolimab in advanced cancers. Measured with immunoSEQ multiplex PCR; TCRdb has only the in-frame clones, and not every one. Here the sample spans over 20,000 clones, about three quarters being singletons. Sequenced material: CD4+ or CD8+ T cells sorted from blood, taken in a trial of the OX40 agonist ivuxolimab. These receptors all stem from an adult with an advanced solid tumor such as melanoma, head and neck, liver or kidney cancer. CDR3s leave out the opening cysteine and the closing phenylalanine or tryptophan.

TRBV6-1,TRBJ1-1,11,ASRDRGNTEAF
TRBV9,TRBJ1-4,13,ASSGKEGPNEKLF
TRBV9,TRBJ2-7,12,ASRGVPGSYEQY
TRBV27,TRBJ1-1,12,ASSLYGPNTEAF
TRBV11-2,TRBJ1-4,12,ASSHGTFGEKLF
TRBV5-1,TRBJ2-2,11,ASSLGDTGELF
TRBV5-4,TRBJ2-7,12,ASSRTSGSREQY
TRBV7-2,TRBJ1-5,15,ASTGRPGEIGNQPQH
TRBV9,TRBJ1-4,15,ASSSGGGGSVDEKLF
TRBV10-3,TRBJ2-3,12,AIRRDRGEDTQY
TRBV20-1,TRBJ1-1,9,SAWEVTEAF
TRBV11-2,TRBJ2-5,12,ASSAQGGRETQY
TRBV7-2,TRBJ2-1,12,ASSLSAGENEQF
TRBV6-1,TRBJ2-1,13,ASSETGGGYNEQF
TRBV4-3,TRBJ2-7,12,ASSQEAGDYEQY
TRBV7-6,TRBJ1-3,14,ASSLRDSNAGNTIY
TRBV20-1,TRBJ2-7,9,SARGSTEQY
TRBV18,TRBJ2-5,12,ASSPPARVGTQY
TRBV30,TRBJ1-3,12,AWKRGISGNTIY
TRBV6-1,TRBJ1-4,16,ASSALGDTPATNEKLF
TRBV2,TRBJ1-1,11,ASSVGSNTEAF
TRBV5-1,TRBJ2-6,12,ASANPSGANVLT